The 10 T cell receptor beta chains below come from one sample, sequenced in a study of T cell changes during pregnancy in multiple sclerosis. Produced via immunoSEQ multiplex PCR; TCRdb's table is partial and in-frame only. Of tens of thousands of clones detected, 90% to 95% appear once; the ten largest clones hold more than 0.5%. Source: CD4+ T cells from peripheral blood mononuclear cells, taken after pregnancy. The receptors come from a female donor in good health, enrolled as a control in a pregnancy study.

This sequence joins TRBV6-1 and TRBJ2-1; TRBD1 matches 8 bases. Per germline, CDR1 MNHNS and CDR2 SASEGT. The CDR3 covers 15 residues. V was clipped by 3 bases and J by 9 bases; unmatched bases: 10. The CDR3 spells CASSEYRGSLSEQFF. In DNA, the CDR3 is TGTGCCAGCAGTGAGTACAGGGGGTCGCTCAGTGAGCAGTTCTTC.

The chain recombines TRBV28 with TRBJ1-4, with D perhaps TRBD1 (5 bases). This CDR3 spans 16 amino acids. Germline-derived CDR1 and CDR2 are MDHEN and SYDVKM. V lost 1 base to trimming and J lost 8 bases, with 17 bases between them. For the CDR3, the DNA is TGTGCCAGCAGTTTATTAGTAAGGCAAAAGGGGGAAAAACTGTTTTTT. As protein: CASSLLVRQKGEKLFF.

CDR3 amino acids: CASSWTSSYEQYF. The CDR3, as DNA: TGTGCCAGCAGCTGGACTAGCAGCTACGAGCAGTACTTC. V is TRBV6-6 and J is TRBJ2-7; 8 bases match TRBD2. Germline values: CDR1 MNHNY, CDR2 SVGAGI (reference sequence). The CDR3 consists of 13 residues. V lost 6 bases to trimming and J lost 3 bases; unmatched junction nucleotides: 4.

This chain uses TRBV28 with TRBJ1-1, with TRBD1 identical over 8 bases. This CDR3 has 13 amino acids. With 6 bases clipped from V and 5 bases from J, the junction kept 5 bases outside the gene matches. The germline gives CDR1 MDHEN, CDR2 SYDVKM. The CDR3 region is CASSSGGQTEAFF. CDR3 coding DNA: TGTGCCAGCAGCTCAGGGGGCCAGACTGAAGCTTTCTTT.

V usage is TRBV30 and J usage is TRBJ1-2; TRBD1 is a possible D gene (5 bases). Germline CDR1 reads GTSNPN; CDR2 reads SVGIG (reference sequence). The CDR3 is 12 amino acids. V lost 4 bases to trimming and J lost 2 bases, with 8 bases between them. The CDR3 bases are TGTGCCTGGACCCAGGGCAACTATGGCTACACCTTC. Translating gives CAWTQGNYGYTF. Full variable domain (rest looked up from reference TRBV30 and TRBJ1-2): SQTIHQWPATLVQPVGSPLSLECTVEGTSNPNLYWYRQAAGRGLQLLFYSVGIGQISSEVPQNLSASRPQDRQFILSSKKLLLSDSGFYLCAWTQGNYGYTFGSGTRLTVV.

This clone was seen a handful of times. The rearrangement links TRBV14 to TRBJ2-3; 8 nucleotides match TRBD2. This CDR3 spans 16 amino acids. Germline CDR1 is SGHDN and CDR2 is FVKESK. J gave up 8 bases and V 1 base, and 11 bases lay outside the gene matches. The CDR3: CASSQGVGLGARTQYF. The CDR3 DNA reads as TGTGCCAGCAGCCAAGGAGTGGGACTAGGAGCGCGTACGCAGTATTTT.

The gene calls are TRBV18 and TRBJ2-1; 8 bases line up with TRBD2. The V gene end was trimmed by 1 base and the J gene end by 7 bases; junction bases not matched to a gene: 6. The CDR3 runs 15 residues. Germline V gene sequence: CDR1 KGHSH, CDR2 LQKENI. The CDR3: CASSPRSGVGNEQFF. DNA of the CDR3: TGTGCCAGCTCACCACGTAGCGGGGTAGGGAATGAGCAGTTCTTC.

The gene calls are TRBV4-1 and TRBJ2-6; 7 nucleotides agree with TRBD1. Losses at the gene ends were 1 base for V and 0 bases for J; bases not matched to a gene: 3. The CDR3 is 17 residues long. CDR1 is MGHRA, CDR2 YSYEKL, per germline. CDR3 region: CASSQAGTASGANVLTF. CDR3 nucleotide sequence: TGCGCCAGCAGCCAAGCCGGGACAGCCTCTGGGGCCAACGTCCTGACTTTC.

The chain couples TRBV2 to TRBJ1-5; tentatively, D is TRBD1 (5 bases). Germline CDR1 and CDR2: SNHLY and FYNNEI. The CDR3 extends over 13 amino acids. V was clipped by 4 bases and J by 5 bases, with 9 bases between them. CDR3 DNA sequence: TGTGCCAGCAGTGTCGGGGGGTATCAGCCCCAGCATTTT. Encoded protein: CASSVGGYQPQHF.

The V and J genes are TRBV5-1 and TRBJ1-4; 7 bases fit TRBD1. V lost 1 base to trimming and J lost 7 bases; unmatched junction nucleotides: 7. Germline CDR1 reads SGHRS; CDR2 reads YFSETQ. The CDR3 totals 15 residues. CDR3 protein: CASSLQGQESEKLFF. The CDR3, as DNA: TGCGCCAGCAGCTTGCAAGGACAGGAAAGTGAAAAACTGTTTTTT. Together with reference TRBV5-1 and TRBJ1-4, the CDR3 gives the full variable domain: KAGVTQTPRYLIKTRGQQVTLSCSPISGHRSVSWYQQTPGQGLQFLFEYFSETQRNKGNFPGRFSGRQFSNSRSEMNVSTLELGDSALYLCASSLQGQESEKLFFGSGTQLSVL.